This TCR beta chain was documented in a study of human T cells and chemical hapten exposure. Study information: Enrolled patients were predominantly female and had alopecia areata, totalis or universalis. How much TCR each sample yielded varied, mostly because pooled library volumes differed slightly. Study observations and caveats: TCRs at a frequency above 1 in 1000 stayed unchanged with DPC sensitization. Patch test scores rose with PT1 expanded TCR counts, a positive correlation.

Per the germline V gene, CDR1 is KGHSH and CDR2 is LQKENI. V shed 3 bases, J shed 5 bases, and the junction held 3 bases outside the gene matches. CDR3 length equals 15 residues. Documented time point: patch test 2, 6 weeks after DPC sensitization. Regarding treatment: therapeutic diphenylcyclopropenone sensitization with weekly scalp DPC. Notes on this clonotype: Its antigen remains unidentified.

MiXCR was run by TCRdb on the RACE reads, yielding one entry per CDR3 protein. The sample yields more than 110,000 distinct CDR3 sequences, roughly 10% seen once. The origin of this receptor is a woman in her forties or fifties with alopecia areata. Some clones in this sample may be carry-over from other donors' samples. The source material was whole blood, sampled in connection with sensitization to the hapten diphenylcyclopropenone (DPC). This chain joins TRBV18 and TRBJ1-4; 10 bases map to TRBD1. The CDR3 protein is CASSPGQGENEKLFF. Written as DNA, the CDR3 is TGTGCCAGCTCACCCGGACAGGGGGAGAATGAAAAACTGTTTTTT.